The T cell receptor beta chain described here comes from a study of vaccination and CD4 T cells after COVID-19. About the research overall: A median of roughly 72 days (range 14 to 241) separated dose two from the taking of post-vaccine samples.

Study conclusions and caveats: For convalescent patients, 304 of the 307 vaccine-specific clones analyzed were classified as spike mono-reactive. Post-infection sampling omitted early timepoints and covered relatively few convalescent patients.

As for treatment: approximately 9-day PBMC culture with coronavirus spike peptide pools or control peptides (ViraFEST assay). To note about this clonotype: Its matching antigen is unknown.

The study sequenced cultured CD4+ T cell DNA using the Oncomine TCR Beta short-read assay. In this case, cultured CD4+ T cells provided the extracted genomic DNA. Each CDR3 protein gets one entry after TCRdb re-called the PCR reads with MiXCR. The table lists more than 20,000 distinct CDR3 sequences, about 40% of them singletons. Sequenced sample: CD4+ T cells from blood, cultured in vitro. The TCR sequence derives from a human donor who had recovered from COVID-19.

The CDR3 DNA sequence: TGTGCCACCAGTGATGACAGGGACCGTGGCTACACCTTC. The encoded protein is CATSDDRDRGYTF. The chain recombines TRBV24-1 with TRBJ1-2, with TRBD1 matching over 7 bases. Losses at the gene ends were 3 bases for V and 7 bases for J; bases not matched to a gene: 4. Germline assignment: CDR1 KGHDR and CDR2 SFDVKD. This CDR3 region has 13 residues.